Sequencing of this T cell receptor (beta chain) was carried out in a study of regulatory T cells in long-lasting Graves disease. Background on the study: Over 5 years of antithyroid drugs with positive TSH receptor antibodies was taken to mean persistent Graves' disease. Study outcomes and limitations: TCR diversity was lower in persistent Graves' patients (versus newly diagnosed ones). Researchers reported studying only peripheral blood, not thyroid tissue.

About this clonotype: Antigen: not known.

Construction of the TCR beta libraries employed iRepertoire HTBI primers in conjunction with Arm-PCR of CDR3 regions. In TCRdb, the multiplex PCR reads were re-called with MiXCR into one record per CDR3 protein. The repertoire has 650,000 to 850,000 distinct CDR3 sequences, about 30% of them found once; the top ten carry roughly 40%. Described time point: persistent/refractory GD, antithyroid drugs over 5 years with positive TRAb. PBMCs were the source of the RNA used for TCR sequencing. Into tubes containing EDTA, roughly 8.3 milliliters of peripheral blood were drawn. The input for sequencing was peripheral blood mononuclear cells (PBMCs), taken when the disease was refractory, from a patient treated with antithyroid drugs. The sequence came from a female donor with Graves disease.

The CDR3 region has the DNA TGCGCCAGCAGCCGTGAGGGGGGAAAGATCACCGGGGAGCTGTTTTTT. As protein: CASSREGGKITGELFF. The chain uses TRBV5-1 and TRBJ2-2; D may be TRBD1 or TRBD2 (6 bases each). Trimming pared 4 bases from V and 4 bases from J, leaving 17 bases between. CDR1 SGHRS and CDR2 YFSETQ come from the germline V gene. This CDR3 spans 16 amino acids.